This is a list of T cell receptor beta chains from one sample in a study of T cells in localized non-small cell lung cancer. Repertoires were generated with immunoSEQ multiplex PCR, while TCRdb's copy carries only in-frame clones and drops some. The table includes tens of thousands of clones, around 90% detected once. Material: peripheral blood, obtained before any cancer treatment. The receptors derive from a man aged 40 to 75 with stage I squamous cell lung carcinoma. Both conserved end residues are part of each CDR3. The D gene is left open where the match is weak. Clone size is shown for a subset of rows, as once, few, many or a class of expanded clone.

J gene: TRBJ1-6
CDR3 length: 15
D gene: NA
V gene: TRBV6-6
clone size: NA
CDR3 DNA: TGTGCCAGCAGTCCTCACCTGGGGGCGGGTTCACCCCTCCACTTT
CDR3 protein: CASSPHLGAGSPLHF

J gene: TRBJ2-5
CDR3 length: 13
D gene: TRBD2
V gene: TRBV28
clone size: once
CDR3 DNA: TGTGCCAGCAGCCCGGGCGGGAGCGAGACCCAGTACTTC
CDR3 protein: CASSPGGSETQYF

J gene: TRBJ2-1
CDR3 length: 13
D gene: TRBD2
V gene: TRBV6-4
clone size: NA
CDR3 DNA: TGTGCCAGCAGTCGGACTAGCGCCAATGAGCAGTTCTTC
CDR3 protein: CASSRTSANEQFF

J gene: TRBJ1-3
CDR3 length: 13
D gene: NA
V gene: TRBV28
clone size: NA
CDR3 DNA: TGTGCCAGCAGTTGGGACACTGGAAACACCATATATTTT
CDR3 protein: CASSWDTGNTIYF

J gene: TRBJ2-3
CDR3 length: 18
D gene: TRBD2
V gene: TRBV7-2
clone size: NA
CDR3 DNA: TGTGCCAGCAGCTTATTCATGCTAGCGGGAGGGCAAACAGATACGCAGTATTTT
CDR3 protein: CASSLFMLAGGQTDTQYF

J gene: TRBJ1-5
CDR3 length: 15
D gene: NA
V gene: TRBV19
clone size: NA
CDR3 DNA: TGTGCCAGACGACAGCGTACGAATAGCAATCAGCCCCAGCATTTT
CDR3 protein: CARRQRTNSNQPQHF

J gene: TRBJ2-1
CDR3 length: 16
D gene: TRBD2
V gene: TRBV6-5
clone size: NA
CDR3 DNA: TGTGCCAGCAGTTACTCTGCCGGGAGGGCCGGGAATGAGCAGTTCTTC
CDR3 protein: CASSYSAGRAGNEQFF

J gene: TRBJ2-1
CDR3 length: 15
D gene: NA
V gene: TRBV4-3
clone size: few
CDR3 DNA: TGCGCCAGCAGCCAATCTAACGGGGCCACGGATGAGCAGTTCTTC
CDR3 protein: CASSQSNGATDEQFF

J gene: TRBJ2-4
CDR3 length: 14
D gene: TRBD2
V gene: TRBV7-2
clone size: NA
CDR3 DNA: TGTGCCAGCAGTCGGGAGGGGTGGGGGAACATTCAGTACTTC
CDR3 protein: CASSREGWGNIQYF

J gene: TRBJ1-5
CDR3 length: 15
D gene: NA
V gene: TRBV18
clone size: NA
CDR3 DNA: TGTGCCAGCTCACCGCAGTCAAATAGCAATCAGCCCCAGCATTTT
CDR3 protein: CASSPQSNSNQPQHF

J gene: TRBJ2-7
CDR3 length: 15
D gene: TRBD1
V gene: TRBV5-4
clone size: NA
CDR3 DNA: TGTGCCAGCAGTCCTCCGGGACAGGGCGAATACGAGCAGTACTTC
CDR3 protein: CASSPPGQGEYEQYF

J gene: TRBJ1-2
CDR3 length: 15
D gene: NA
V gene: TRBV19
clone size: NA
CDR3 DNA: TGTGCCAGTAGTATAAACGCGGTATCTAACTATGGCTACACCTTC
CDR3 protein: CASSINAVSNYGYTF

J gene: TRBJ2-7
CDR3 length: 16
D gene: TRBD2
V gene: TRBV7-9
clone size: NA
CDR3 DNA: TGTGCCAGCAGCTTAGAGTCTAGCGGGGCCCCCTACGAGCAGTACTTC
CDR3 protein: CASSLESSGAPYEQYF

J gene: TRBJ1-1
CDR3 length: 16
D gene: NA
V gene: TRBV4-3
clone size: NA
CDR3 DNA: TGCGCCAGCAGCCAAGTTTGGACAGACGTGAACACTGAAGCTTTCTTT
CDR3 protein: CASSQVWTDVNTEAFF

J gene: TRBJ2-7
CDR3 length: 18
D gene: TRBD2
V gene: TRBV7-2
clone size: once
CDR3 DNA: TGTGCCAGCAGCTTACGGCTTGGGACTAGCGGCAGCTCCTACGAGCAGTACTTC
CDR3 protein: CASSLRLGTSGSSYEQYF

J gene: TRBJ2-7
CDR3 length: 14
D gene: NA
V gene: TRBV5-4
clone size: NA
CDR3 DNA: TGTGCCAGCAGCTCTCGGACAGACGCCTACGAGCAGTACTTC
CDR3 protein: CASSSRTDAYEQYF

J gene: TRBJ2-1
CDR3 length: 14
D gene: NA
V gene: TRBV7-9
clone size: NA
CDR3 DNA: TGTGCCAGCAGCTTGGACGGGGGGCTCAATGAGCAGTTCTTC
CDR3 protein: CASSLDGGLNEQFF

J gene: TRBJ2-1
CDR3 length: 13
D gene: NA
V gene: TRBV27
clone size: NA
CDR3 DNA: TGTGCCAGCAGTTTTCTAGCAGACAATGAGCAGTTCTTC
CDR3 protein: CASSFLADNEQFF

J gene: TRBJ2-5
CDR3 length: 13
D gene: NA
V gene: TRBV18
clone size: NA
CDR3 DNA: TGTGCCAGCTCACCAGAAGGGAGGGAGACCCAGTACTTC
CDR3 protein: CASSPEGRETQYF

J gene: TRBJ1-5
CDR3 length: 19
D gene: NA
V gene: TRBV5-5
clone size: NA
CDR3 DNA: TGTGCCAGCAGCTTGGTAGAGGGGGAATCGGCAGGGAGCAATCAGCCCCAGCATTTT
CDR3 protein: CASSLVEGESAGSNQPQHF

J gene: TRBJ2-1
CDR3 length: 13
D gene: NA
V gene: TRBV11-3
clone size: NA
CDR3 DNA: TGTGCCAGCAGCTGGGACTCCTACAATGAGCAGTTCTTC
CDR3 protein: CASSWDSYNEQFF

J gene: TRBJ2-7
CDR3 length: 16
D gene: NA
V gene: TRBV9
clone size: NA
CDR3 DNA: TGTGCCAGCAGCGTTAGCCCTACGGACAGTTCCTACGAGCAGTACTTC
CDR3 protein: CASSVSPTDSSYEQYF

J gene: TRBJ2-2
CDR3 length: 18
D gene: TRBD2
V gene: TRBV7-6
clone size: NA
CDR3 DNA: TGTGCCAGCAGCTCAGCCGTTGGACTAGCGTCTAACACCGGGGAGCTGTTTTTT
CDR3 protein: CASSSAVGLASNTGELFF

J gene: TRBJ2-1
CDR3 length: 13
D gene: TRBD2
V gene: TRBV28
clone size: once
CDR3 DNA: TGTGCCAGCAGTCCGGGGGGGGCGATAAAGCAGTTCTTC
CDR3 protein: CASSPGGAIKQFF

J gene: TRBJ1-1
CDR3 length: 13
D gene: NA
V gene: TRBV27
clone size: NA
CDR3 DNA: TGTGCCAGCAGTCGCACACGGAACAACGCAGCTTTCTTT
CDR3 protein: CASSRTRNNAAFF

J gene: TRBJ2-6
CDR3 length: 17
D gene: TRBD2
V gene: TRBV5-1
clone size: NA
CDR3 DNA: TGCGCCAGCAGTCGGTTAGCGGGAGAATCTGGGGCCAACGTCCTGACTTTC
CDR3 protein: CASSRLAGESGANVLTF

J gene: TRBJ2-1
CDR3 length: 19
D gene: NA
V gene: TRBV12-1
clone size: NA
CDR3 DNA: TGTGCCAGCAGCTCCCTGCCGCCTAGCGGGAGGGGCTCCTACAATGAGCAGTTCTTC
CDR3 protein: CASSSLPPSGRGSYNEQFF

J gene: TRBJ2-5
CDR3 length: 15
D gene: TRBD1
V gene: TRBV10-3
clone size: NA
CDR3 DNA: TGTGCCATCAGTTCCGGGACAGGGATGTCGGAGACCCAGTACTTC
CDR3 protein: CAISSGTGMSETQYF

J gene: TRBJ2-5
CDR3 length: 17
D gene: TRBD2
V gene: TRBV27
clone size: NA
CDR3 DNA: TGTGCCAGCAGTCCATTGACTAGCGGGTATACCCAAGAGACCCAGTACTTC
CDR3 protein: CASSPLTSGYTQETQYF

J gene: TRBJ1-1
CDR3 length: 16
D gene: NA
V gene: TRBV25-1
clone size: NA
CDR3 DNA: TGTGCCAGCGATGGGACCGGACGAACCATGAACACTGAAGCTTTCTTT
CDR3 protein: CASDGTGRTMNTEAFF

J gene: TRBJ2-1
CDR3 length: 15
D gene: NA
V gene: TRBV6-1
clone size: NA
CDR3 DNA: TGTGCCAGCAGCCGGACGGGCTCCTGGGACAATGAGCAGTTCTTC
CDR3 protein: CASSRTGSWDNEQFF

J gene: TRBJ1-2
CDR3 length: 12
D gene: NA
V gene: TRBV13
clone size: NA
CDR3 DNA: TGTGCCAGCAGCTTTTGGCCGACTGGCTACACCTTC
CDR3 protein: CASSFWPTGYTF

J gene: TRBJ1-1
CDR3 length: 15
D gene: TRBD1
V gene: TRBV2
clone size: NA
CDR3 DNA: TGTGCCAGCAGTGAAGAAGGGACAGGGGCCACTGAAGCTTTCTTT
CDR3 protein: CASSEEGTGATEAFF

J gene: TRBJ2-7
CDR3 length: 15
D gene: NA
V gene: TRBV7-2
clone size: NA
CDR3 DNA: TGTGCCAGCAGCCCCTCTCATGAAGGTTCCTACGAGCAGTACTTC
CDR3 protein: CASSPSHEGSYEQYF

J gene: TRBJ2-5
CDR3 length: 14
D gene: NA
V gene: TRBV5-5
clone size: NA
CDR3 DNA: TGTGCCAGCAGCCAAACAGGCCTTCAAGAGACCCAGTACTTC
CDR3 protein: CASSQTGLQETQYF

J gene: TRBJ1-2
CDR3 length: 13
D gene: NA
V gene: TRBV6-1
clone size: few
CDR3 DNA: TGTGCCAGCAGTGAAGCAGGGGACTATGGCTACACCTTC
CDR3 protein: CASSEAGDYGYTF

J gene: TRBJ2-1
CDR3 length: 18
D gene: NA
V gene: TRBV25-1
clone size: NA
CDR3 DNA: TGTGCCAGCAGTCACATCGAGGGGCGGAGGTCAGTGTACAATGAGCAGTTCTTC
CDR3 protein: CASSHIEGRRSVYNEQFF

J gene: TRBJ1-5
CDR3 length: 13
D gene: NA
V gene: TRBV7-2
clone size: NA
CDR3 DNA: TGTGCCAGCAGCTCAAGGGGGGATCAGCCCCAGCATTTT
CDR3 protein: CASSSRGDQPQHF

J gene: TRBJ1-1
CDR3 length: 19
D gene: NA
V gene: TRBV5-8
clone size: few
CDR3 DNA: TGTGCCAGCAGCTTTAAACCCGTGATGACAGCTAATATGAACACTGAAGCTTTCTTT
CDR3 protein: CASSFKPVMTANMNTEAFF

J gene: TRBJ2-1
CDR3 length: 14
D gene: TRBD1
V gene: TRBV6-1
clone size: NA
CDR3 DNA: TGTGCCAGCAGTGACAGGGGGCGAGGGGATGAGCAGTTCTTC
CDR3 protein: CASSDRGRGDEQFF